This passage covers 30 T cell receptor beta chains from one sample sequenced in a study of long-term antiretroviral therapy in people with HIV. Sequencing used immunoSEQ v3.0 at survey level. TCRdb's copy holds only in-frame clones and misses some; the assay was immunoSEQ multiplex PCR. The sample lists 15,000 to 20,000 clones, about nine tenths occurring once. The sequencing here drew on unsorted PBMCs, taken 3 years after starting antiretroviral therapy. These receptors were taken from a middle-aged man with HIV.

The rearrangement uses TRBV30 and TRBJ1-4, with D possibly matching TRBD1 (5 bases). V lost 5 bases and J 4 bases, leaving 14 bases between the germline ends. This CDR3 is 14 amino acids long. Germline assignment: CDR1 GTSNPN and CDR2 SVGIG (reference sequence). The CDR3 DNA reads TGTGCCTGGCCTGGTACAGGCCGTAATGAAAAACTGTTTTTT. Protein product: CAWPGTGRNEKLFF.

The J gene is TRBJ2-3, the V gene TRBV27; the match to TRBD2 covers 8 bases. Germline values: CDR1 MNHEY, CDR2 SMNVEV (reference sequence). V gave up 0 bases and J gave up 6 bases; unmatched junction bases: 5. The CDR3 has 15 residues. The CDR3 nucleotides read TGTGCCAGCAGTTTATCGCGGGGGGCGTTGGATACGCAGTATTTT. It translates to CASSLSRGALDTQYF.

The chain employs TRBV27 and TRBJ2-7, with D perhaps given as TRBD1 or TRBD2 (5 bases each). Trimming shortened V by 5 bases and J by 7 bases, and 24 bases separated the two germline ends. CDR3 size: 16 residues. The germline CDR1 and CDR2 sequences are MNHEY and SMNVEV (reference sequence). The CDR3 nucleotides read TGTGCCAGCAGTCTAACCGGGATGGGGTTTAGGGGTGAGCAGTACTTC. It is translated as CASSLTGMGFRGEQYF.

V gene TRBV11-2 combines with J gene TRBJ2-6, with no clear D. Trimming cost V 1 base and J 2 bases, with 3 bases left between them. This CDR3 is built from 14 residues. Germline loops: CDR1 SGHAT, CDR2 FQNNGV. As DNA, the CDR3 is TGTGCCAGCAGCTTAGCTACTGGGGCCAACGTCCTGACTTTC. Translating it yields CASSLATGANVLTF.

The chain recombines TRBV5-5 with TRBJ2-7; D is undetermined. Germline CDR1 SGHKS, CDR2 YYEKEE (reference sequence). Trimming cost V 3 bases and J 0 bases, with 4 bases left between them. The CDR3 runs to 12 residues. CDR3 nucleotides: TGTGCCAGCAGCTGGAGCTCCTACGAGCAGTACTTC. Translated, it gives CASSWSSYEQYF.

The chain links TRBV5-1 to TRBJ2-3, with TRBD2 matching 11 bases. The trim removed 0 bases at V and 10 bases at J, leaving 7 bases unmatched. CDR1 SGHRS and CDR2 YFSETQ come from the germline V gene. This CDR3 contains 15 residues. In DNA form, the CDR3 reads TGCGCCAGCAGCTTGGAAATTAGCGGGGGGGAGCCGCAGTATTTT. Translating it yields CASSLEISGGEPQYF.

This clone was found a few times. This chain joins TRBV6-5 and TRBJ1-1, with D possibly TRBD1 on 5 matching bases. The length of the CDR3 is 13 residues. The V end was cut by 5 bases, the J end by 0 bases, with 7 bases between. Germline CDR1 is MNHEY and CDR2 is SVGAGI. CDR3 amino acids: CASSQGMNTEAFF. The CDR3 DNA reads as TGTGCCAGCAGTCAGGGCATGAACACTGAAGCTTTCTTT.

The genes are TRBV6-5 and TRBJ2-7; weak D call: TRBD1 (5 bases). In germline, CDR1 is MNHEY, CDR2 SVGAGI. This CDR3 comprises 13 residues. V dropped 6 bases and J dropped 4 bases, with 13 bases sitting between them. In nucleotides, the CDR3 is TGTGCCAGCAGGTTACTCCAGGGTTACGAGCAGTACTTC. Translated, it gives CASRLLQGYEQYF.

The chain combines TRBV27 with TRBJ2-4; 14 nucleotides align to TRBD2. The germline CDR1 and CDR2 sequences are MNHEY and SMNVEV (reference sequence). V lost 5 bases to trimming and J lost 9 bases; unmatched junction nucleotides: 6. There are 15 residues in the CDR3. The CDR3 loop is CASSPGTSGGGIQYF. The CDR3 DNA reads TGTGCCAGCAGTCCAGGGACTAGCGGGGGTGGCATTCAGTACTTC.

V gene TRBV7-3 combines with J gene TRBJ2-3, with 10 bases identical to TRBD2. Germline CDR1 and CDR2: SGHTA and FQGTGA. J was trimmed by 5 bases and V by 5 bases; bases with no gene match: 13. The CDR3 runs to 17 residues. DNA of the CDR3: TGTGCCAGCAGCATAGACCCCGTGGGACTAGCGTTAGATACGCAGTATTTT. This encodes CASSIDPVGLALDTQYF.

The chain carries TRBV2 and TRBJ2-2; 8 nucleotides align to TRBD1. CDR1 is SNHLY, CDR2 FYNNEI, per germline. The ends lost 4 bases at V and 6 bases at J; junction bases unmatched: 4. The CDR3 is 14 amino acids. CDR3 sequence reads: CASSGPTGAGELFF. In nucleotides, the CDR3 is TGTGCCAGCAGTGGGCCGACAGGGGCCGGGGAGCTGTTTTTT.

The CDR3 loop reads CASSYGTENYGYTF. The CDR3 region has the DNA TGTGCCAGCAGCTACGGGACAGAGAACTATGGCTACACCTTC. The V gene is TRBV5-4, the J gene TRBJ1-2; 7 bases match TRBD1. Germline V CDR1 and CDR2: SGHNT, YYREEE (reference sequence). V trimming: 3 bases; J trimming: 2 bases; junction bases outside the gene matches: 4. This CDR3 spans 14 amino acids.

The rearrangement links TRBV5-1 to TRBJ1-2; no firm D call. Germline lookup yields CDR1 SGHRS and CDR2 YFSETQ. V was shortened by 4 bases and J by 4 bases, with 14 bases between the two germline ends. This CDR3 comprises 14 residues. CDR3 protein: CASSPKDGFYGYTF. Here the CDR3 DNA reads TGCGCCAGCAGCCCTAAGGACGGGTTCTATGGCTACACCTTC.

The genes are TRBV20-1 and TRBJ2-5; D call uncertain. The CDR3 sequence is 11 residues long. The ends were cut back, 6 bases at V and 1 base at J, with 6 bases in the middle. From germline, CDR1 is DFQATT and CDR2 SNEGSKA (reference sequence). CDR3 DNA sequence: TGCAGTGCAATCTCCCAAGAGACCCAGTACTTC. The encoded protein is CSAISQETQYF.

This chain joins TRBV7-2 and TRBJ1-1, with 7 bases matching TRBD1. Germline V lookup: CDR1 SGHTA, CDR2 FQGNSA. The CDR3 length is 14 residues. V shed 6 bases, J shed 0 bases, and the junction held 4 bases outside the gene matches. The CDR3, as DNA: TGTGCCAGCAGGGACAGGCGGATGAACACTGAAGCTTTCTTT. Translation gives CASRDRRMNTEAFF.

The chain joins TRBV6-5 to TRBJ2-1; TRBD2 might be the D (5 bases). The germline gives CDR1 MNHEY, CDR2 SVGAGI. The ends were cut back, 7 bases at V and 9 bases at J, with 13 bases in the middle. This CDR3 has 12 amino acids. This chain's CDR3 is CASNIPGIEQFF. The CDR3 DNA is TGTGCCAGCAACATACCGGGAATTGAGCAGTTCTTC.

The gene calls are TRBV28 and TRBJ2-7; 9 bases map to TRBD2. The junction had 8 bases not matched to a gene; V was cut back by 5 bases and J by 6 bases. This CDR3 contains 14 residues. CDR1 MDHEN and CDR2 SYDVKM come from the germline V gene. CDR3 coding DNA: TGTGCCAGCAGTGAACCGGGACTAGCTTTCGAGCAGTACTTC. Protein sequence: CASSEPGLAFEQYF.

The chain uses TRBV11-2 and TRBJ1-6; D is possibly TRBD1 (5 bases). V was shortened by 5 bases and J by 11 bases, with 13 bases between the two germline ends. Germline V gives CDR1 SGHAT, CDR2 FQNNGV. The CDR3 has 13 residues. The CDR3 region has the DNA TGTGCCAGCAGCAACAGCCCGGGGGCACCCCTCCACTTT. Protein: CASSNSPGAPLHF.

V gene TRBV6-1 combines with J gene TRBJ1-1, with TRBD1 matching over 7 bases. J lost 9 bases, V lost 8 bases, and 9 bases had no gene match. The CDR3 covers 12 residues. Germline V gene lookup returns CDR1 MNHNS and CDR2 SASEGT. Written as DNA, the CDR3 is TGTGCCAGCCGAGCACGGACAGGACAAGCTTTCTTT. Translated, it gives CASRARTGQAFF.

V is TRBV5-8 and J is TRBJ2-2; D not certain. The V and J ends lost 0 bases and 8 bases respectively, with 5 bases between them. The V gene's germline CDR1 is SGHTS and CDR2 YDEGEE. The CDR3 is made up of 12 amino acids. CDR3 amino acids: CASSLVPGELFF. The CDR3, as DNA: TGTGCCAGCAGCTTGGTACCTGGGGAGCTGTTTTTT.

This clone was picked up one time. This chain links TRBV29-1 with TRBJ1-1, with D perhaps TRBD1 (6 bases). This CDR3 is 13 amino acids long. Germline values: CDR1 SQVTM, CDR2 ANQGSEA. Trimming cost V 4 bases and J 6 bases, with 15 bases left between them. In nucleotides, the CDR3 is TGCAGCGTTGGTGGCCACAGGGTCGCTGAAGCTTTCTTT. Its translation is CSVGGHRVAEAFF. The full variable domain, with the rest looked up from reference TRBV29-1 and TRBJ1-1, is SAVISQKPSRDICQRGTSLTIQCQVDSQVTMMFWYRQQPGQSLTLIATANQGSEATYESGFVIDKFPISRPNLTFSTLTVSNMSPEDSSIYLCSVGGHRVAEAFFGQGTRLTVV.

The rearrangement joins TRBV4-3 to TRBJ2-7; 7 bases are shared with TRBD1. The length of the CDR3 is 16 residues. Trimming removed 2 bases from V and 2 bases from J; junction bases left unmatched: 9. CDR1 and CDR2 (germline): LGHNA, YSLEER. The CDR3 loop is CASSQHERQGAYEQYF. In DNA form, the CDR3 reads TGCGCCAGCAGCCAACATGAACGGCAGGGGGCCTACGAGCAGTACTTC.

This clone was detected once. This chain joins TRBV30 and TRBJ1-3; D unclear. Germline V lookup: CDR1 GTSNPN, CDR2 SVGIG (reference sequence). The length of the CDR3 is 12 residues. Trimming removed 6 bases from V and 2 bases from J, with 8 bases in between. CDR3 protein: CACRLTGNTIYF. The DNA for the CDR3 is TGTGCCTGTAGGTTGACTGGAAACACCATATATTTT.

The CDR3 coding sequence is TGTGCCAGCAGCTTAGCGCCGAGCTCCTACGAGCAGTACTTC. Protein: CASSLAPSSYEQYF. The V gene is TRBV7-9, the J gene TRBJ2-7; D is ambiguous. Trimming cost V 0 bases and J 0 bases, with 6 bases left between them. The germline gives CDR1 SEHNR, CDR2 FQNEAQ (reference sequence). The CDR3 consists of 14 residues.

The chain carries TRBV30 and TRBJ1-4, with TRBD1 matching 8 bases. Germline V gene data show CDR1 as GTSNPN and CDR2 as SVGIG (reference sequence). This CDR3 is 12 amino acids long. The V segment lost 6 bases and the J segment 5 bases; nucleotides outside the gene matches: 2. The CDR3 sequence is CACQGANEKLFF. The CDR3 DNA reads TGTGCCTGTCAGGGGGCAAATGAAAAACTGTTTTTT.

V usage is TRBV5-6 and J usage is TRBJ1-6, with 11 bases lining up with TRBD1. The length of the CDR3 is 17 residues. Germline V gene sequence: CDR1 SGHDT, CDR2 YYEEEE. Trimming cost V 5 bases and J 3 bases; bases outside gene matches: 7. The CDR3 reads CASSPGTGGLYNSPLHF. The CDR3 DNA sequence: TGTGCCAGCAGTCCCGGGACAGGGGGACTCTATAATTCACCCCTCCACTTT.

Here the CDR3 reads CASSTALNTEAFF. DNA of the CDR3: TGTGCCAGCAGTACAGCGCTGAACACTGAAGCTTTCTTT. The rearrangement uses TRBV27 and TRBJ1-1; D remains unclear. V was pared by 5 bases and J by 0 bases, with 7 bases between. The CDR3 covers 13 residues. Germline V gene data show CDR1 as MNHEY and CDR2 as SMNVEV (reference sequence).

This rearrangement joins TRBV5-1 to TRBJ2-3; 10 bases are shared with TRBD1. CDR1 and CDR2 from the germline V gene are SGHRS and YFSETQ. V lost 2 bases and J lost 6; bases outside the gene matches: 6. The CDR3 runs to 15 residues. CDR3 sequence (DNA): TGCGCCAGCAGCTTTGGGACAGGGGCGGCGGATACGCAGTATTTT. As protein: CASSFGTGAADTQYF.

The V and J genes are TRBV4-1 and TRBJ1-1, with D tentatively TRBD1 (6 bases). CDR3 length: 17 amino acids. Germline lookup yields CDR1 MGHRA and CDR2 YSYEKL. V lost 1 base, J lost 0 bases, and 15 bases lay in between. The CDR3: CASSQGGAGHMNTEAFF. CDR3 nucleotide sequence: TGCGCCAGCAGCCAAGGGGGGGCAGGGCACATGAACACTGAAGCTTTCTTT.

This clone appeared once. CDR3 sequence: CASSLRLAGALGEQYF. In DNA form, the CDR3 reads TGTGCCAGCAGCTTACGACTAGCGGGGGCCCTGGGGGAGCAGTACTTC. V is TRBV9 and J is TRBJ2-7; TRBD2 matches 12 bases. CDR1 SGDLS and CDR2 YYNGEE come from the germline V gene. V lost 4 bases to trimming and J lost 7 bases; unmatched junction nucleotides: 12. The CDR3 covers 16 residues.